This entry is about one T cell receptor beta chain. The sample originates from a study of blood T cell repertoires in COVID-19. Study-wide context: Specimens from acute and convalescent COVID-19 originated in the United States, Italy and Spain. In each case, the material was cDNA or gDNA derived from T cells, B-cell-depleted T cells, or PBMCs.

There are 19 residues in the CDR3. CDR1 and CDR2 from the germline V gene are SGHAT and FQNNGV. V was clipped by 2 bases and J by 0 bases; unmatched bases: 12. The authors' processing: Amplification of reference gene primers was used by the study to estimate nucleated cell counts. Sequenced by immunoSEQ multiplex PCR; TCRdb stores in-frame clones only, minus some. V, J and clone size were drawn from that table, and D and trimming were deduced from the DNA. The table records around 150,000 clones, roughly 90% of them present only once. The origin of this receptor is a man between 60 and 75 years old with acute or convalescent COVID-19. The chain recombines TRBV11-2 with TRBJ1-3, with 8 bases identical to TRBD1. The specimen was peripheral blood. The CDR3 coding sequence is TGTGCCAGCAGCTTAAGACAGGGGTCTGCCTCGCACTCTGGAAACACCATATATTTT. Residues: CASSLRQGSASHSGNTIYF.